The 25 T cell receptor beta chains listed next were all sequenced from one sample in a study of cytomegalovirus exposure and HLA in healthy donors. The data were produced by immunoSEQ multiplex PCR, yet TCRdb's version contains in-frame clones alone and is incomplete. Found here are roughly 150,000 clones, 90% to 95% of them singletons; the top ten hold 0.6% to 0.8%. The sequencing sample was made of PBMCs. The receptors derive from a man aged 18 to 35 in good health and CMV-seronegative.

This clone was counted between two and nine times. V is TRBV15 and J is TRBJ2-2, with D perhaps matching TRBD2 (5 bases). The germline V and J ends were trimmed by 5 bases and 7 bases, with 17 bases remaining between them. Germline V gene sequence: CDR1 LNHNV, CDR2 YYDKDF (reference sequence). There are 15 residues in the CDR3. CDR3 in amino acids: CATSPRRTDGGELFF. The CDR3 DNA reads as TGTGCCACCAGCCCACGGAGGACGGACGGCGGGGAGCTGTTTTTT.

V usage is TRBV18 and J usage is TRBJ2-1; D ambiguous. V lost 1 base and J lost 0, with 10 bases in between. The CDR3 totals 16 residues. Germline V gene lookup returns CDR1 KGHSH and CDR2 LQKENI. The DNA for the CDR3 is TGTGCCAGCTCACCACGTAGCTCTAGCTCCTACAATGAGCAGTTCTTC. Translated: CASSPRSSSSYNEQFF.

The V and J genes are TRBV7-2 and TRBJ1-2; TRBD1 matches 7 bases. V was clipped by 0 bases and J by 4 bases; unmatched bases: 8. The CDR3 runs 16 residues. The germline CDR1 and CDR2 sequences are SGHTA and FQGNSA. The CDR3 protein is CASSLAPGQTFYGYTF. The CDR3 nucleotides are TGTGCCAGCAGCTTAGCCCCGGGACAGACTTTCTATGGCTACACCTTC.

The chain is built from TRBV4-2 and TRBJ2-3; the match to TRBD2 covers 7 bases. With V trimmed by 0 bases and J by 8 bases, 8 bases remained unmatched. The CDR3 sequence is 15 residues long. CDR1 is LGHNA and CDR2 is YNFKEQ in the germline V gene. The CDR3 protein is CASSQEGIGEGTQYF. The CDR3 bases are TGTGCCAGCAGCCAAGAGGGAATTGGGGAGGGTACGCAGTATTTT.

V gene TRBV2 combines with J gene TRBJ1-2; D is unclear. Germline values: CDR1 SNHLY, CDR2 FYNNEI. V lost 4 bases and J 7 bases, leaving 13 bases between the germline ends. The CDR3 covers 13 residues. The CDR3 nucleotides read TGTGCCAGCAGTGTGAGGGAGAATTCTGGCTACACCTTC. Its translation is CASSVRENSGYTF.

The chain links TRBV5-1 to TRBJ2-3, with 8 bases that match TRBD1. Germline CDR1 SGHRS, CDR2 YFSETQ. This CDR3 is built from 15 residues. Germline trimming cut 2 bases from V and 2 bases from J; bases unmatched to any gene: 4. CDR3 protein: CASSFQGANTDTQYF. The CDR3 region has the DNA TGCGCCAGCAGCTTCCAGGGGGCGAACACAGATACGCAGTATTTT.

This chain uses TRBV6-1 with TRBJ2-5; 7 bases agree with TRBD2. V was clipped by 8 bases and J by 4 bases; unmatched bases: 1. Germline loops: CDR1 MNHNS, CDR2 SASEGT. The CDR3 has 11 residues. CDR3 loop: CASGEGETQYF. In DNA form, the CDR3 reads TGTGCCAGCGGGGAGGGAGAGACCCAGTACTTC.

The gene calls are TRBV27 and TRBJ1-1, with 11 bases lining up with TRBD1. CDR3 length: 13 residues. J was trimmed by 5 bases and V by 8 bases; bases with no gene match: 4. Per the germline V gene, CDR1 is MNHEY and CDR2 is SMNVEV (reference sequence). The CDR3 region is CASGRDRGTEAFF. CDR3 sequence (DNA): TGTGCCAGCGGGCGGGACAGGGGGACTGAAGCTTTCTTT.

The chain has TRBV19 and TRBJ2-4; TRBD1 matches 9 bases. The trim removed 7 bases at V and 1 base at J, leaving 8 bases unmatched. Germline V gene data show CDR1 as LNHDA and CDR2 as SQIVND (reference sequence). The CDR3 is 16 amino acids. As DNA, the CDR3 is TGTGCCAGTAACCTGGGGGGGACAGGGGCCAAAAACATTCAGTACTTC. It is translated as CASNLGGTGAKNIQYF.

CDR3 sequence (DNA): TGTGCCAGCAGCCCGACCCCGTGGGGGCGCGAGAACACTGAAGCTTTCTTT. This codes for CASSPTPWGRENTEAFF. J is TRBJ1-1 and V is TRBV11-3; possible D gene TRBD1, 6 bases. This CDR3 region has 17 residues. Germline CDR1 and CDR2: SGHNT and YENEEA. Between the trimmed V and J ends, which lost 5 bases and 1 base, there was a span of 20 bases.

The J gene is TRBJ1-3, the V gene TRBV6-5, with D hard to call. V shed 3 bases and J shed 0 bases, with 12 bases lying between them. Looked up from germline, CDR1 is MNHEY and CDR2 is SVGAGI. This CDR3 has 16 amino acids. The CDR3 region is CASSYSSAGSGNTIYF. CDR3 in DNA: TGTGCCAGCAGTTATAGCTCGGCGGGCTCTGGAAACACCATATATTTT.

The chain recombines TRBV6-6 with TRBJ1-1; D may be TRBD1 (6 bases). Trimming took 6 bases from V and 5 from J, leaving 10 bases between them. This CDR3 region has 12 residues. The V gene's germline CDR1 is MNHNY and CDR2 SVGAGI (reference sequence). CDR3 in amino acids: CASSRQETEAFF. The CDR3 DNA reads TGTGCCAGCAGCCGACAGGAGACTGAAGCTTTCTTT.

This sequence joins TRBV29-1 and TRBJ2-1; TRBD1 matches at 9 bases. The V gene's germline CDR1 is SQVTM and CDR2 ANQGSEA. The V and J ends lost 1 base and 8 bases, in that order; junction bases with no gene match: 6. The CDR3 runs 14 residues. The CDR3 DNA follows: TGCAGCGTTGAAGCCCGGACAGGGGAACATGAGCAGTTCTTC. Translation gives CSVEARTGEHEQFF.

The gene calls are TRBV19 and TRBJ2-3; 12 nucleotides align to TRBD1. CDR3 length: 18 residues. Trimming removed 6 bases from V and 0 bases from J; junction bases left unmatched: 10. Per germline, CDR1 LNHDA and CDR2 SQIVND (reference sequence). CDR3 residues: CASSYRDRGRISTDTQYF. The CDR3 coding sequence is TGTGCCAGTAGCTACCGGGACAGGGGGCGTATAAGCACAGATACGCAGTATTTT.

This clone was recorded once. V is TRBV18 and J is TRBJ2-5; 7 nucleotides line up with TRBD1. The CDR3 loop spans 13 amino acids. V shed 6 bases and J 4 bases; nucleotides not matched to a gene: 5. The V gene's germline CDR1 is KGHSH and CDR2 LQKENI. CDR3 nucleotide sequence: TGTGCCAGCTCTGGGACAGCTCGAGAGACCCAGTACTTC. Residues: CASSGTARETQYF.

The gene calls are TRBV7-6 and TRBJ2-3; TRBD1 might be the D (6 bases). Trimming removed 3 bases from V and 6 bases from J, with 10 bases in between. This CDR3 is built from 13 residues. The V gene's germline CDR1 is SGHVS and CDR2 FNYEAQ. The CDR3 sequence: CASSLAQGDTQYF. CDR3 DNA: TGTGCCAGCAGCTTGGCCCAGGGGGATACGCAGTATTTT.

V usage is TRBV23-1 and J usage is TRBJ1-2; D perhaps matches TRBD1 (6 bases). TRBV23-1 is an open reading frame whose function is uncertain. The CDR3 extends over 17 amino acids. V lost 3 bases and J 2 bases, leaving 19 bases between the germline ends. CDR3 residues: CASSHFDRQTTNYGYTF. CDR3 coding DNA: TGCGCCAGCAGTCATTTCGACAGGCAAACGACCAACTATGGCTACACCTTC.

This chain joins TRBV2 and TRBJ1-2; TRBD1 agrees at 7 bases. Germline lookup yields CDR1 SNHLY and CDR2 FYNNEI. The CDR3 loop spans 13 amino acids. V was pared by 3 bases and J by 8 bases, with 6 bases of the junction left unmatched. In nucleotides, the CDR3 is TGTGCCAGCAGTGAGACCTCGGGACAGGGCTACACCTTC. As protein: CASSETSGQGYTF.

The chain combines TRBV7-8 with TRBJ1-1, with no clear D. The CDR3 runs to 14 residues. Trimming removed 5 bases from V and 0 bases from J, with 10 bases in between. Looked up from germline, CDR1 is SGHVS and CDR2 is FQNEAQ. Here the CDR3 reads CASSPLGLNTEAFF. In DNA form, the CDR3 reads TGTGCCAGCAGCCCGCTTGGGCTGAACACTGAAGCTTTCTTT.

The genes are TRBV11-3 and TRBJ2-6; 9 bases match TRBD2. Trimming removed 5 bases from V and 0 bases from J; junction bases left unmatched: 5. The CDR3 is made up of 17 amino acids. CDR1 SGHNT and CDR2 YENEEA come from the germline V gene. The CDR3 protein is CASSAGTSSSGANVLTF. CDR3 in DNA: TGTGCCAGCAGCGCCGGGACTAGCAGCTCTGGGGCCAACGTCCTGACTTTC.

This chain joins TRBV25-1 and TRBJ1-5; D remains ambiguous. Trimming left V 2 bases short and J 5 bases short, with 10 bases between. The V gene's germline CDR1 is MGHDK and CDR2 SYGVNS. The CDR3 loop spans 14 amino acids. The CDR3 reads CASSEPDGDQPQHF. CDR3 sequence (DNA): TGTGCCAGCAGTGAACCCGACGGGGATCAGCCCCAGCATTTT.

The chain is built from TRBV2 and TRBJ1-2; D is unclear. In germline, CDR1 is SNHLY, CDR2 FYNNEI. This CDR3 comprises 18 residues. The ends were cut back, 6 bases at V and 4 bases at J, with 27 bases in the middle. The CDR3 sequence: CASRGSEGSPPDLYGYTF. The CDR3 nucleotides are TGTGCCAGCAGGGGGTCTGAGGGCAGCCCTCCTGACCTCTATGGCTACACCTTC.

The chain combines TRBV6-1 with TRBJ1-5, with 7 bases lining up with TRBD1. The ends lost 5 bases at V and 3 bases at J; junction bases unmatched: 7. CDR3 length equals 15 residues. Germline V gives CDR1 MNHNS, CDR2 SASEGT. The CDR3 nucleotides read TGTGCCAGCAGTCAGCCTGGGACAGCCAATCAGCCCCAGCATTTT. This gives the protein CASSQPGTANQPQHF.

V and J are TRBV6-1 and TRBJ2-2; 9 positions match TRBD2. The CDR3 covers 15 residues. V lost 6 bases to trimming and J lost 6 bases; unmatched junction nucleotides: 8. CDR1 is MNHNS and CDR2 is SASEGT in the germline V gene. CDR3 DNA sequence: TGTGCCAGCAGAGGACTAGCGAACGTTCCCGGGGAGCTGTTTTTT. Protein product: CASRGLANVPGELFF.

The chain joins TRBV27 to TRBJ1-5; D call uncertain. Germline values: CDR1 MNHEY, CDR2 SMNVEV (reference sequence). The CDR3 spans 15 residues. Trimming took off 3 bases at V and 2 bases at J, with 11 bases between the two ends. CDR3 region: CASSLSRKGNQPQHF. In nucleotides, the CDR3 is TGTGCCAGCAGTTTGAGCAGGAAGGGCAATCAGCCCCAGCATTTT.